The 5 T cell receptor beta chains reported below all come from one sample, sequenced in a study of CD8 T cells in Susac syndrome. Reverse transcription used about 0.45 to 1 ug RNA and random hexamers. TCRdb analysed the immunoSEQ multiplex PCR reads with MiXCR anew, one entry per CDR3 protein. The table includes around 150,000 distinct CDR3 sequences, around 94% detected once. The sample comprised CD8+ T cells from PBMCs. The receptor set was obtained from a human donor in good health.

In this sample, this clonotype turned up a few times. This chain uses TRBV28 with TRBJ2-3; D might be TRBD1 (6 bases). CDR1 and CDR2 from the germline V gene are MDHEN and SYDVKM. This CDR3 is built from 13 residues. V was pared by 2 bases and J by 6 bases, with 9 bases between. CDR3 coding DNA: TGTGCCAGCAGTTTACAGGGGTCCGATACGCAGTATTTT. As protein: CASSLQGSDTQYF.

CDR3 loop: CATSSRGPEAFF. The CDR3 DNA sequence: TGTGCCACCAGCAGCAGGGGGCCTGAAGCTTTCTTT. The V gene is TRBV15, the J gene TRBJ1-1; 8 bases line up with TRBD1. Unmatched junction bases numbered 0, after V lost 3 bases and J lost 6 bases. The CDR3 runs 12 residues. Per the germline V gene, CDR1 is LNHNV and CDR2 is YYDKDF (reference sequence).

This clonotype was observed a single time. V usage is TRBV5-4 and J usage is TRBJ2-1; TRBD1 matches 8 bases. The J segment lost 8 bases and the V segment lost 1 base, leaving 8 bases of the junction unmatched. CDR1 and CDR2 (germline): SGHNT, YYREEE (reference sequence). The CDR3 has 15 residues. The CDR3 coding sequence is TGTGCCAGCAGCTTGCGGGACAGGCCCAGGGATGAGCAGTTCTTC. Residues: CASSLRDRPRDEQFF.

The chain combines TRBV9 with TRBJ1-3; no reliable D call. This CDR3 has 17 residues. With 3 bases removed from V and 0 bases from J, the gap between germline ends came to 16 bases. The germline CDR1 and CDR2 sequences are SGDLS and YYNGEE. CDR3 coding DNA: TGTGCCAGCAGCGCCAATATCGTGTCCGACTCTGGAAACACCATATATTTT. It specifies CASSANIVSDSGNTIYF.

This rearrangement joins TRBV29-1 to TRBJ1-1; 7 nucleotides line up with TRBD1. CDR3 size: 14 residues. Germline lookup yields CDR1 SQVTM and CDR2 ANQGSEA. V shed 3 bases, J shed 0 bases, and the junction held 4 bases outside the gene matches. The CDR3 is CSVEAGGVNTEAFF. DNA of the CDR3: TGCAGCGTTGAGGCAGGGGGAGTGAACACTGAAGCTTTCTTT.